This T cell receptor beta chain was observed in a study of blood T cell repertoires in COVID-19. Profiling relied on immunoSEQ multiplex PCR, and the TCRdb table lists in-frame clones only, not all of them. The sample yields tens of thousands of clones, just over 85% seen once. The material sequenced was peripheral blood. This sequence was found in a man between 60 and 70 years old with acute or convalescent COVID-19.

The CDR3: CASRDRGDTGELFF. In DNA form, the CDR3 reads TGTGCCAGCAGGGACAGGGGGGACACCGGGGAGCTGTTTTTT. The chain links TRBV2 to TRBJ2-2; 10 bases are a match to TRBD1. Trimming removed 6 bases from V and 3 bases from J; junction bases left unmatched: 1. The germline CDR1 and CDR2 sequences are SNHLY and FYNNEI. This CDR3 comprises 14 residues. Complete variable domain (other parts from reference TRBV2 and TRBJ2-2): EPEVTQTPSHQVTQMGQEVILRCVPISNHLYFYWYRQILGQKVEFLVSFYNNEISEKSEIFDDQFSVERPDGSNFTLKIRSTKLEDSAMYFCASRDRGDTGELFFGEGSRLTVL.